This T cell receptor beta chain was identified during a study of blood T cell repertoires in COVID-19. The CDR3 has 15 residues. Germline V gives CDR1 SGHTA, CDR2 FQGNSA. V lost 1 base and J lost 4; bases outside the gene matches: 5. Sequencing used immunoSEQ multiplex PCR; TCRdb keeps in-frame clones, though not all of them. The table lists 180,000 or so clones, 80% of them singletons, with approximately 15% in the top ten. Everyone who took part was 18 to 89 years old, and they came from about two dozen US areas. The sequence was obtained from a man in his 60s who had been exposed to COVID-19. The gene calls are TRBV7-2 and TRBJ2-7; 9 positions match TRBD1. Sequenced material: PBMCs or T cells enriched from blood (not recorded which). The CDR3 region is CASSLVWTGVYEQYF. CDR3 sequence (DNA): TGTGCCAGCAGCTTAGTCTGGACAGGGGTGTACGAGCAGTACTTC.